Below are 20 T cell receptor beta chains sequenced from a single sample in a study of shared clonotypes between healthy human individuals. Sequencing was performed with immunoSEQ multiplex PCR; in TCRdb, only in-frame clones are kept and a portion is missing. The sample includes fewer than 700,000 clones, around 77% of them seen just once. Specimen: PBMCs. These receptors were obtained from a woman aged 40 to 49 in good health. Some clones in this sample may be carry-over from other donors' samples.

This clone occurred many times. The rearrangement joins TRBV18 to TRBJ2-3; possibly TRBD2 for D (6 bases). Germline V gene sequence: CDR1 KGHSH, CDR2 LQKENI. There are 14 residues in the CDR3. V was trimmed by 2 bases and J by 4 bases, leaving 10 bases between them. The CDR3 bases are TGTGCCAGCTCACCAAACGGGGGACCAGATACGCAGTATTTT. As protein: CASSPNGGPDTQYF. Full variable domain (outside the CDR3, taken from reference TRBV18 and TRBJ2-3): NAGVMQNPRHLVRRRGQEARLRCSPMKGHSHVYWYRQLPEEGLKFMVYLQKENIIDESGMPKERFSAEFPKEGPSILRIQQVVRGDSAAYFCASSPNGGPDTQYFGPGTRLTVL.

V gene TRBV10-3 combines with J gene TRBJ1-2; tentative D call: TRBD1 (5 bases). Trimming shortened V by 4 bases and J by 6 bases, and 9 bases separated the two germline ends. This CDR3 is built from 12 residues. The germline CDR1 and CDR2 sequences are ENHRY and SYGVKD. The CDR3: CAISAQGNGYTF. The CDR3 region has the DNA TGTGCCATCAGTGCCCAGGGAAATGGCTACACCTTC.

The sample holds a few counts of this clone. Other DNA sequences in this sample translate to the same CDR3. The chain combines TRBV10-3 with TRBJ2-2; D is unclear. The CDR3 contains 14 residues. Germline lookup yields CDR1 ENHRY and CDR2 SYGVKD. The V gene lost 4 bases and the J gene lost 0 bases, with 6 bases spanning the gap. The CDR3 loop reads CAISGRTNTGELFF. CDR3 coding DNA: TGTGCCATCAGTGGCAGGACGAACACCGGGGAGCTGTTTTTT.

The chain employs TRBV10-2 and TRBJ1-1, with TRBD1 identical over 10 bases. This CDR3 is 14 amino acids long. CDR1 and CDR2 (germline): WSHSY, SAAADI. The V and J ends lost 8 bases and 1 base, in that order; junction bases with no gene match: 4. CDR3 coding DNA: TGCGCCAGCGGGGACAGGGGAGCGAACACTGAAGCTTTCTTT. Translation gives CASGDRGANTEAFF.

A remark on this clone: This sequence may be a read error, since a much larger clone differs from it by one base. CDR3 protein: CASSPTGSNQPQHF. CDR3 DNA sequence: TGCGCCAGCAGCCCGACAGGGAGCAATCAGCCCCAGCATTTT. The chain carries TRBV5-1 and TRBJ1-5; 7 bases are a match to TRBD1. Germline trimming cut 4 bases from V and 1 base from J; bases unmatched to any gene: 2. The germline V gene has CDR1 SGHRS and CDR2 YFSETQ. There are 14 residues in the CDR3. Complete variable domain (other parts from reference TRBV5-1 and TRBJ1-5): KAGVTQTPRYLIKTRGQQVTLSCSPISGHRSVSWYQQTPGQGLQFLFEYFSETQRNKGNFPGRFSGRQFSNSRSEMNVSTLELGDSALYLCASSPTGSNQPQHFGDGTRLSIL.

The genes are TRBV11-2 and TRBJ2-3; 7 bases fit TRBD2. V lost 4 bases, J lost 7 bases, and 17 bases stayed unmatched. Germline assignment: CDR1 SGHAT and CDR2 FQNNGV. The CDR3 totals 17 residues. As DNA, the CDR3 is TGTGCCAGCAGCTACCCCGGGAGGCAGCGGAAAATAAATACGCAGTATTTT. Its protein product is CASSYPGRQRKINTQYF. Complete variable domain (other parts from reference TRBV11-2 and TRBJ2-3): EAGVAQSPRYKIIEKRQSVAFWCNPISGHATLYWYQQILGQGPKLLIQFQNNGVVDDSQLPKDRFSAERLKGVDSTLKIQPAKLEDSAVYLCASSYPGRQRKINTQYFGPGTRLTVL.

The chain employs TRBV5-1 and TRBJ2-6; perhaps TRBD2 as D (6 bases). In germline, CDR1 is SGHRS, CDR2 YFSETQ. With 1 base removed from V and 2 bases from J, the gap between germline ends came to 13 bases. This CDR3 contains 17 residues. CDR3 in amino acids: CASSLRRGGAGANVLTF. CDR3 coding DNA: TGCGCCAGCAGCTTGAGGAGGGGCGGAGCTGGGGCCAACGTCCTGACTTTC.

The chain carries TRBV2 and TRBJ1-2; D not resolved. Germline values: CDR1 SNHLY, CDR2 FYNNEI. The CDR3 runs to 14 residues. V lost 4 bases, J lost 4 bases, and 13 bases lay in between. For the CDR3, the DNA is TGTGCCAGCAGTGGGGAGGTTTCTAGCTATGGCTACACCTTC. Amino acid sequence: CASSGEVSSYGYTF.

J is TRBJ1-2 and V is TRBV7-9; tentative D call: TRBD1 (6 bases). The germline V gene encodes CDR1 SEHNR and CDR2 FQNEAQ (reference sequence). V was clipped by 0 bases and J by 7 bases, with 18 bases between them. The CDR3 has 16 amino acids. CDR3 coding DNA: TGTGCCAGCAGCTTAGCGGGGGGGCTCCCAAGTGCTGGCTACACCTTC. It codes for CASSLAGGLPSAGYTF.

The chain carries TRBV5-8 and TRBJ1-1; the match to TRBD1 covers 7 bases. J was trimmed by 0 bases and V by 2 bases; bases with no gene match: 7. The CDR3 has 16 residues. The V gene's germline CDR1 is SGHTS and CDR2 YDEGEE. The chain's CDR3 is CASSFHRGSMNTEAFF. As DNA, the CDR3 is TGTGCCAGCAGCTTCCACAGGGGCTCGATGAACACTGAAGCTTTCTTT.

The chain joins TRBV5-1 to TRBJ2-3, with a tentative D call TRBD2 (5 bases). The V gene lost 0 bases and the J gene lost 0 bases, with 11 bases spanning the gap. Germline loops: CDR1 SGHRS, CDR2 YFSETQ. This CDR3 spans 16 amino acids. The CDR3 DNA reads as TGCGCCAGCAGCTTGGGTCGGGGTGCTAGCACAGATACGCAGTATTTT. It translates to CASSLGRGASTDTQYF.

V gene TRBV19 combines with J gene TRBJ2-5; D possibly corresponds to TRBD1 (5 bases). The J call is in doubt because the DNA end fits TRBJ2-7 better. Germline CDR1 reads LNHDA; CDR2 reads SQIVND (reference sequence). The CDR3 spans 15 residues. This CDR3 is CASSMTEESSYEQYF. The CDR3 coding sequence is TGTGCCAGTAGTATGACAGAAGAAAGCTCCTACGAGCAGTACTTC.

V usage is TRBV28 and J usage is TRBJ2-3; 7 nucleotides line up with TRBD1. Germline CDR1 reads MDHEN; CDR2 reads SYDVKM. The V gene end was trimmed by 3 bases and the J gene end by 6 bases; junction bases not matched to a gene: 6. The CDR3 spans 14 residues. The DNA for the CDR3 is TGTGCCAGCAGTTTGACAGGGACCATGGATACGCAGTATTTT. As protein: CASSLTGTMDTQYF.

The chain couples TRBV5-5 to TRBJ1-2, with D unresolved. Germline V gene sequence: CDR1 SGHKS, CDR2 YYEKEE (reference sequence). The germline V and J ends were trimmed by 3 bases and 0 bases, with 12 bases remaining between them. This CDR3 contains 15 residues. CDR3 nucleotides: TGTGCCAGCAGCTCCGCGCCAACGTCTAACTATGGCTACACCTTC. As protein: CASSSAPTSNYGYTF.

The chain recombines TRBV2 with TRBJ1-2, with D unresolved. CDR1 SNHLY and CDR2 FYNNEI come from the germline V gene. V lost 4 bases and J 4 bases, leaving 10 bases between the germline ends. CDR3 length equals 13 residues. As DNA, the CDR3 is TGTGCCAGCAGTGTCGGTAGCGCCTATGGCTACACCTTC. Amino acids: CASSVGSAYGYTF.

V usage is TRBV27 and J usage is TRBJ2-3, with TRBD2 identical over 9 bases. The CDR3 is made up of 15 amino acids. Trimming at V came to 7 bases and at J to 5 bases, leaving 10 bases not matched to a gene. The germline V gene encodes CDR1 MNHEY and CDR2 SMNVEV (reference sequence). This CDR3 reads CASTLRGLAGDTQYF. The DNA of the CDR3 is TGTGCCAGCACCCTGAGGGGACTAGCAGGAGATACGCAGTATTTT.

This clone was detected only a few times. The J gene is TRBJ2-7, the V gene TRBV28; TRBD1 matches 8 bases. V lost 6 bases and J lost 5; bases outside the gene matches: 12. The CDR3 covers 15 residues. Germline values: CDR1 MDHEN, CDR2 SYDVKM. In DNA form, the CDR3 reads TGTGCCAGCAGCAAATACAGGGGGGCTGGGCACGAGCAGTACTTC. Translated, it gives CASSKYRGAGHEQYF.

The rearrangement joins TRBV28 to TRBJ2-7; 8 bases fit TRBD1. Germline loops: CDR1 MDHEN, CDR2 SYDVKM. With V trimmed by 4 bases and J by 9 bases, 11 bases remained unmatched. The CDR3 consists of 14 residues. This chain's CDR3 is CASSSGQGWRGQYF. As DNA, the CDR3 is TGTGCCAGCAGTTCCGGACAGGGTTGGCGAGGGCAGTACTTC.

This chain links TRBV6-1 with TRBJ2-7; 7 nucleotides match TRBD1. The ends lost 4 bases at V and 4 bases at J; junction bases unmatched: 7. The CDR3 sequence is 14 residues long. Germline CDR1 is MNHNS and CDR2 is SASEGT. CDR3: CASSAVTGTYEQYF. The CDR3 DNA sequence: TGTGCCAGCAGTGCCGTGACAGGGACGTACGAGCAGTACTTC.

Here the CDR3 reads CASSQDRAGADTQYF. CDR3 bases: TGCGCCAGCAGCCAAGATAGAGCGGGAGCAGATACGCAGTATTTT. V and J are TRBV4-3 and TRBJ2-3, with 8 bases lining up with TRBD2. Per the germline V gene, CDR1 is LGHNA and CDR2 is YSLEER. The CDR3 is 15 amino acids. Losses at the gene ends were 0 bases for V and 4 bases for J; bases not matched to a gene: 3.